This T cell receptor (beta chain) was identified during a study of cytomegalovirus exposure and HLA in healthy donors. Overall study findings and caveats: Excluded were some V segments that proved indistinguishable, including TRBV6-2 and TRBV6-3. The classifier reportedly diagnosed cytomegalovirus status with high sensitivity and specificity.

This clone came up once. Its target is not known. This CDR3 has 16 residues. Unmatched junction bases numbered 8, after V lost 5 bases and J lost 5 bases. Germline V CDR1 and CDR2: SEHNR, FQNEAQ (reference sequence). It was with 60 Vbeta and 13 Jbeta primers that the PCR ran. Only in-frame clones appear in the TCRdb table, and some are missing; sequencing was by immunoSEQ multiplex PCR. The data show around 130,000 clones, with 75% to 90% seen just once and approximately 1.1% held by the top ten. At sampling all donors were nominally healthy, likely with unrecorded immune exposures. The V and J genes are TRBV7-9 and TRBJ2-3, with TRBD2 matching over 12 bases. Specimen: PBMCs. This receptor was obtained from a female donor in good health and CMV-seronegative. The CDR3 DNA sequence: TGTGCCAGCAGCCCCGGCCTAGCGGGAGGGGAAGATACGCAGTATTTT. Protein sequence: CASSPGLAGGEDTQYF.